One T cell receptor beta chain is described in this entry. This entry belongs to a study of identical twins. With V trimmed by 7 bases and J by 4 bases, 11 bases remained unmatched. The CDR3 loop spans 16 amino acids. TCRdb independently ran MiXCR on the 5' RACE reads; one entry per CDR3 protein. The data show about 520,000 distinct CDR3 sequences, 22% seen once. These data also formed part of another study, on T cells expressing NK-cell markers.

The chain employs TRBV12-3 or TRBV12-4 and TRBJ2-1; 9 positions agree with TRBD2. This receptor was obtained from a woman aged 18-29 years in good health. Sequencing was carried out using CD4+ T cells sorted from blood. CDR3 sequence reads: CASIPEGGGVYNEQFF. The CDR3 DNA reads TGTGCCAGCATCCCGGAGGGCGGGGGGGTGTACAATGAGCAGTTCTTC.